This is a list of T cell receptor beta chains from one sample in a study of read filtering for tumor transcriptome and immune sequencing. MiXCR, applied by TCRdb to the reads, yields one record per CDR3 protein. Of more than 35,000 distinct CDR3 sequences listed, around 13% were seen once; the top ten hold around 36%. Input material: a population of CD138-negative cells sorted from bone marrow. The receptor source for this set is a donor at least 40 years old with multiple myeloma. The CDR3 runs from the conserved cysteine through the conserved F or W.

cdr3_aa: CASSSGQGITDTQYF; v_call: TRBV7-3; j_call: TRBJ2-3
cdr3_aa: CASSYSLGTSSYNEQFF; v_call: TRBV6-6; j_call: TRBJ2-1
cdr3_aa: CSAHLPAGGPTDTQYF; v_call: TRBV20-1; j_call: TRBJ2-3
cdr3_aa: CSAPRASSGYEQYF; v_call: TRBV20-1; j_call: TRBJ2-7
cdr3_aa: CASSEFGTYNEQFF; v_call: TRBV2; j_call: TRBJ2-1
cdr3_aa: CASSDRTGVFYEQYF; v_call: TRBV10-2; j_call: TRBJ2-7
cdr3_aa: CAGRPSGTSTDTQYF; v_call: TRBV3-1; j_call: TRBJ2-3
cdr3_aa: CASSQGRNTNEKLFF; v_call: TRBV4-1; j_call: TRBJ1-4
cdr3_aa: CSARVPMQETQYF; v_call: TRBV20-1; j_call: TRBJ2-5
cdr3_aa: CASSFPKAGQLYEQYF; v_call: TRBV7-8; j_call: TRBJ2-7
cdr3_aa: CAISRDWGFFNTEAFF; v_call: TRBV28; j_call: TRBJ1-1
cdr3_aa: CSARPGQANTIYF; v_call: TRBV20-1; j_call: TRBJ1-3
cdr3_aa: CASTSPTASYNEQFF; v_call: TRBV11-2; j_call: TRBJ2-1
cdr3_aa: CASTPRSGRSYTGELFF; v_call: TRBV28; j_call: TRBJ2-2
cdr3_aa: CASSLDRGYEQYF; v_call: TRBV11-2; j_call: TRBJ2-7
cdr3_aa: CSVRGVGTEAFF; v_call: TRBV29-1; j_call: TRBJ1-1
cdr3_aa: CASSPLRTYEQYF; v_call: TRBV11-2; j_call: TRBJ2-7
cdr3_aa: CASSTQGANTGELFF; v_call: TRBV19; j_call: TRBJ2-2
cdr3_aa: CASRRTSGYNEQFF; v_call: TRBV6-2/TRBV6-3; j_call: TRBJ2-1
cdr3_aa: CSTWTGMEQYF; v_call: TRBV29-1; j_call: TRBJ2-7
cdr3_aa: CASSIWDSSVNEQFF; v_call: TRBV12-3/TRBV12-4; j_call: TRBJ2-1
cdr3_aa: CASTVAVGRNEQFF; v_call: TRBV6-1; j_call: TRBJ2-1
cdr3_aa: CAIYSGQYTDTQYF; v_call: TRBV10-3; j_call: TRBJ2-3
cdr3_aa: CSVQLGVAEAFF; v_call: TRBV29-1; j_call: TRBJ1-1
cdr3_aa: CASRDLARSSYNEQFF; v_call: TRBV18; j_call: TRBJ2-1
cdr3_aa: CASSREDRDTEASF; v_call: TRBV18; j_call: TRBJ1-1
cdr3_aa: CSAADRVNQPQHF; v_call: TRBV20-1; j_call: TRBJ1-5
cdr3_aa: CASGLSGKLFF; v_call: TRBV6-1; j_call: TRBJ1-4
cdr3_aa: CASSFAGAYGYTF; v_call: TRBV12-3/TRBV12-4; j_call: TRBJ1-2
cdr3_aa: CASSLVGGRIYNEQFF; v_call: TRBV5-1; j_call: TRBJ2-1
cdr3_aa: CASSPDWSRYTDTQYF; v_call: TRBV6-5; j_call: TRBJ2-3
cdr3_aa: CASSQGTGLNTGELFF; v_call: TRBV4-1; j_call: TRBJ2-2
cdr3_aa: CASESGNTEAFF; v_call: TRBV6-5; j_call: TRBJ1-1
cdr3_aa: CASSQRNYEQYF; v_call: TRBV3-1; j_call: TRBJ2-7
cdr3_aa: CASSQDGALSSADNEQFF; v_call: TRBV4-2; j_call: TRBJ2-1
cdr3_aa: CATSDTAGGNTGELFF; v_call: TRBV24-1; j_call: TRBJ2-2
cdr3_aa: CSVGQGGGGTQYF; v_call: TRBV29-1; j_call: TRBJ2-5
cdr3_aa: CSARDWGGVVDEQYF; v_call: TRBV20-1; j_call: TRBJ2-7
cdr3_aa: CASSYSSVGLGPSGANVLTF; v_call: TRBV6-5; j_call: TRBJ2-6
cdr3_aa: CASSGRVGGKTEAFF; v_call: TRBV28; j_call: TRBJ1-1
cdr3_aa: CASSLEDSYYEQYF; v_call: TRBV7-9; j_call: TRBJ2-7
cdr3_aa: CASSLGASRETQYF; v_call: TRBV5-1; j_call: TRBJ2-5
cdr3_aa: CASSLSTSGSNEQFF; v_call: TRBV27; j_call: TRBJ2-1
cdr3_aa: CSAIAGYQETQYF; v_call: TRBV20-1; j_call: TRBJ2-5
cdr3_aa: CASSLRGGVGTSGRLTDTQYF; v_call: TRBV12-3/TRBV12-4; j_call: TRBJ2-3
cdr3_aa: CSAKGSNEKLFF; v_call: TRBV20-1; j_call: TRBJ1-4
cdr3_aa: CAWSLSTDTQYF; v_call: TRBV30; j_call: TRBJ2-3
cdr3_aa: CASSSPGGDTQYF; v_call: TRBV11-3; j_call: TRBJ2-3
cdr3_aa: CELSDSLSYNEQFF; v_call: TRBV5-5; j_call: TRBJ2-1
cdr3_aa: CSARVGRSGFEQFF; v_call: TRBV20-1; j_call: TRBJ2-1
cdr3_aa: CASSPTGLNTEAFF; v_call: TRBV12-3/TRBV12-4; j_call: TRBJ1-1
cdr3_aa: CASSAQGLEQYF; v_call: TRBV18; j_call: TRBJ2-7
cdr3_aa: CASSLTSGKEQYF; v_call: TRBV12-3/TRBV12-4; j_call: TRBJ2-7